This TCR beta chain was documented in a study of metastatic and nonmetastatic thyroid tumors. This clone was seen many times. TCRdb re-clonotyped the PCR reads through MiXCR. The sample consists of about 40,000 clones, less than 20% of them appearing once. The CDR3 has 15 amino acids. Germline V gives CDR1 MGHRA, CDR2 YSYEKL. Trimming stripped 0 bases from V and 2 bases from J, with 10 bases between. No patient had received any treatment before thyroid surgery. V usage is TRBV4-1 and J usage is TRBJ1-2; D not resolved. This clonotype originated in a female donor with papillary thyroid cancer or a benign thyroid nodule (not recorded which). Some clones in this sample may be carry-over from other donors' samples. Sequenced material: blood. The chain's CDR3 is CASSQEGNQNYGYTF. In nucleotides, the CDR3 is TGCGCCAGCAGCCAAGAAGGTAACCAGAACTATGGCTACACCTTC.